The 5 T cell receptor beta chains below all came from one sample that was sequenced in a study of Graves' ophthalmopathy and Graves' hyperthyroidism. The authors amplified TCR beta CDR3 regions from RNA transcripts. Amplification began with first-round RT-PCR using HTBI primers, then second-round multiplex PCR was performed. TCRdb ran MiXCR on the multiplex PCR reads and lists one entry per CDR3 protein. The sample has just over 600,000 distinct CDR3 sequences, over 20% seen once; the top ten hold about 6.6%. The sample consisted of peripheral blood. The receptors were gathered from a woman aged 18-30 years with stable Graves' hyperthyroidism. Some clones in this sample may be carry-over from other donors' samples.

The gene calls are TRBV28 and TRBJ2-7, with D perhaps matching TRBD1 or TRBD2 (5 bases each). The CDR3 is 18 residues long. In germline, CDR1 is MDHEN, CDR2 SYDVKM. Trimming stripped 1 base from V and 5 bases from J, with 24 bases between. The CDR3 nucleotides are TGTGCCAGCAGTTTATCCCTATCCTCCGGGACGGAGTTCCACGAGCAGTACTTC. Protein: CASSLSLSSGTEFHEQYF.

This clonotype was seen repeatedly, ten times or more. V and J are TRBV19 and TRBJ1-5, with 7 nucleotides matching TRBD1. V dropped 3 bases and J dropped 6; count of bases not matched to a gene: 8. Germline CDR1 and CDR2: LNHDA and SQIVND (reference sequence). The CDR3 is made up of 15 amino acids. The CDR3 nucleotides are TGTGCCAGTAGTATCATTGGACAGGTGGGTCAGCCCCAGCATTTT. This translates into CASSIIGQVGQPQHF.

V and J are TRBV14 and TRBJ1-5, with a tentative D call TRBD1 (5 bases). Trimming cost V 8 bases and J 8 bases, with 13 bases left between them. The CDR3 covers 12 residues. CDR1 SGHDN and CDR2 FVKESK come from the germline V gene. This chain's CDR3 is CASGRGVEPQHF. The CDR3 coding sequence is TGTGCCAGCGGTCGGGGGGTTGAGCCCCAGCATTTT.

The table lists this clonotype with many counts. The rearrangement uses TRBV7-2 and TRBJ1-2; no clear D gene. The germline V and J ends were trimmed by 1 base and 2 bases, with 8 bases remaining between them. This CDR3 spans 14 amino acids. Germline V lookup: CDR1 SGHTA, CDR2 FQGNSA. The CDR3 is CASSLGGSNYGYTF. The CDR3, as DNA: TGTGCCAGCAGCTTAGGGGGTTCCAACTATGGCTACACCTTC.

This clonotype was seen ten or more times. CDR3 protein: CAISAGQQETQYF. The CDR3 DNA follows: TGTGCCATCAGTGCGGGTCAGCAAGAGACCCAGTACTTC. The gene calls are TRBV10-3 and TRBJ2-5; D gene uncertain. Germline V gene lookup returns CDR1 ENHRY and CDR2 SYGVKD. The CDR3 sequence is 13 residues long. Between the trimmed V and J ends, which lost 4 bases and 2 bases, there was a span of 8 bases.